This record concerns one T cell receptor (beta chain) sequence. This clone showed up just a few times. Its cognate antigen has yet to be identified. No quality values exist for individual bases; no much larger clone is one base distant. The same CDR3 is also encoded by other DNA sequences in this sample. To prepare the library, the immunoSEQ multiplex PCR assay was applied. The multiplex PCR relied on a mix of 60 forward primers for TCR Vbeta segments and 13 reverse primers for TCR Jbeta segments. A multiplex PCR assay on genomic DNA amplified the CDR3 region of rearranged TCR beta genes. The Illumina HiSeq System was used to sequence the amplified TCR beta libraries as 87-base-pair reads. In the source study's methods: A later analysis counted 75 million to 100 million unique TCR beta chains across the 666 repertoires, and around 9.9 million of these chains were shared by at least two donors. Raw reads were error-corrected and collapsed into unique sequences with a nearest-neighbor algorithm that merged closely related sequences to remove PCR and sequencing errors. V, D and J gene segments were assigned by aligning CDR3 sequences to IMGT reference sequences. For a sequence to be retained, at least a six-nucleotide match to both a V gene segment and a J gene segment was required. A rearrangement counted as productive if the CDR3 had no stop codons and remained in frame with V and J, and every other rearrangement counted as non-productive. CDR3 was defined according to IMGT convention as the region running from the second conserved V-encoded cysteine to the conserved J-encoded phenylalanine. In an earlier analysis of approximately 500 of the donors, sequences lacking an unambiguous match to a single V gene segment were excluded. In an earlier analysis of some 590 of the donors, a V segment was called functional when productive rearrangements were above 56.7%, and segregating when the standard deviation between donors exceeded 5%. A statistical classification framework was built to diagnose cytomegalovirus status from the catalog of TCR beta chain sequences. In a later analysis, TCR nucleotide sequences were compared against IMGT/GENE-DB human TR gene sequences so that V and J genes could be assigned. A later analysis assigned CDR3 sequences and most-parsimonious VDJ recombination scenarios with the TCRdist pipeline. In a later analysis, every TCR beta chain was defined by the combination of its CDR3 amino acid sequence and its V-gene family, and reads without a unique V-gene family were dropped. As a way to deal with suspected cross-contamination and a sequencing artifact, a later analysis dropped 450 to 600 nucleotide sequences that were highly shared and had low generation probability. For each public chain, a later analysis derived a clonal expansion index from normalized ranks of inferred template counts within each repertoire. In a later analysis, generation probabilities were computed with a VDJ recombination model fitted to out-of-frame rearrangements, and the resulting probabilities were checked against IGoR. In a later analysis, TCR-TCR, TCR-HLA and TCR-CMV co-occurrence was scored with hypergeometric tests, and a repertoire-size bias correction was applied to TCR pairs. In a later analysis, false discovery rates were estimated by permuting HLA or CMV assignments 20 times. In a later analysis, co-occurring TCRs were grouped using DBSCAN, and TCRdist sequence similarity was added for clustering within HLA-allele-positive subsets. Repertoires with fewer than 30,000 or more than 120,000 public chains, plus five repertoires with anomalous nucleotide sharing, were excluded from co-occurrence clustering. The source is immuneACCESS, and TCRdb retained only in-frame sequences with V and J called. Part of the clones is not carried over; for the studies checked, unresolved V genes explain less than half of this, and the remainder is unexplained. The DNA gave D and trimming, while V, J and clone size come from that table. The sample table shows about 120,000 clones, and around 70% are seen once. The ten biggest clones cover 1.6% of the sample.

The CDR3 spans 14 residues, from the cysteine through the phenylalanine. The DNA shown is the 42-base CDR3, in frame from base 1. For CDR1 and CDR2, the germline V gene (reference sequence) lists SGHNT and YYREEE. V and J lose 1 base and 5 bases, and a span of 7 bases separates them. The sample is drawn from a study of cytomegalovirus exposure and HLA in healthy donors (dated by TCRdb to about 2017). For context, the study as a whole: An earlier analysis of approximately 550 of the donors reported 250 to 300 Gb of sequence data and roughly 100 million unique TCR beta sequences from 190 million or so T cells. An early release that covered fewer than 800 HLA-typed donors contained approximately 300 gigabases of sequencing data and roughly 84 million unique TCR sequences. Among the roughly 390 genotyped donors, around 79% belonged to the genetic ancestry cluster associated with self-reported Caucasian donors. The study was designed to test whether signatures of past pathogen exposure could be identified by cataloging public T cell receptors. The study used immunosequencing to profile the T cell repertoires of more than 650 subjects and linked those repertoires to cytomegalovirus serostatus. Besides the first cohort of hundreds of subjects, a separate validation cohort made up of 95 to 150 different subjects was used. The study combined high-throughput TCR immunosequencing, statistical association of individual TCRs with disease status, and machine learning to predict cytomegalovirus infection status. In a later analysis, previously published TCR beta repertoires from about 640 donors were re-analyzed and high-resolution HLA genotyping was added so that TCR occurrence patterns could be studied. Rather than drawing on any new phenotypic data, the later analysis identified candidate immune exposures from TCR beta sequences and the way those sequences occurred across donors. An earlier analysis of 587 of the donors applied high-throughput TCR beta sequencing to assess whether each TCR beta V gene segment acted as functional or pseudogenic. Donor age, sex, ethnicity and CMV serostatus were compiled alongside the repertoire data. Genome-wide SNP genotypes for about 60% of the roughly 700 donors were used in a later genetic analysis, which treated that subset as a discovery cohort. All discovery cohort repertoires had been generated using a single sequencing platform. HLA typing covered class I and class II loci at four-digit resolution. Typing coverage varied by locus: roughly 629-630 donors for A, B, C, DRB1 and DQB1; more than 500 for DQA1; over 600 for DPA1; approximately 470 for DPB1. Four to six DR-DQ haplotypes were handled as single units for association and clustering, since linkage in the cohort was strong. Among a few hundred genotyped donors of the cohort, an average of approximately 230,000 unique TCR beta nucleotide sequences were sequenced per donor, roughly 18% of them non-productive. Findings and caveats that apply to the study as a whole: In an earlier analysis of fewer than 750 of the donors, most TCR beta V segments were observed in productive rearrangements about 87% or about 30% of the time, broadly matching IMGT annotations. Only TCR beta chains were sequenced in this cohort, and the absence of alpha or paired-chain data limited detectable features. While some public TCRs were present in many individuals, most TCR sequences turned up only very rarely across donors. A total of roughly 160 TCR beta chains were listed by the study as associated with cytomegalovirus. In a later genetic analysis, a missense DCLRE1C variant was associated with V-gene and J-gene trimming of TCR beta chains, and the association was replicated in an independent cohort. In both the original and validation cohorts, the classifier was reported to diagnose cytomegalovirus status with high specificity and sensitivity. A later analysis found that most CMV-associated TCR beta chains appeared HLA-restricted, with HLA associations seemingly driven largely by CMV exposure. The 87-base-pair reads could not distinguish some IMGT-functional V segments, including TRBV6-2 and TRBV6-3, so those segments were excluded. Presence/absence analyses assumed roughly uniform sequencing depth across donors, an assumption that may not hold. Because counts were too low, seventeen rarely observed V segments, including chromosome 9 orphons, were excluded from the earlier analysis of some 540 of the donors. The authors suggested that the approach could potentially be extended to other disease states and immunological phenotypes. A later analysis associated 17,000 or so TCR beta sequences with specific HLA alleles at a false discovery rate of 0.05. A further reported finding was that TCR beta sequences accurately predicted the HLA-A and HLA-B alleles for most subjects in the first cohort. In a later genetic analysis, fewer N-insertions in productive TCRs were reported among donors in an Asian-associated ancestry cluster than the roughly 640-donor mean. A cluster of highly shared sequence variants was judged likely to represent a technical artifact of the sequencing pipeline. Because HLA typing was missing for some donors at each locus, association tests included only the typed subset. When HLA alleles, especially DR and DQ, strongly co-occurred, TCR associations were difficult to assign to individual alleles. In vitro tests confirmed that three of the cytomegalovirus-associated TCR beta chains recognize cytomegalovirus antigens. Several of the top co-occurrence clusters appeared to be linked to parvovirus B19, influenza, CMV and Epstein-Barr virus, according to a later analysis. Linkage disequilibrium might explain the correlated functional status among segregating V segments, but an unknown experimental factor could not be excluded. In a later analysis, TCR association rates were found to vary across HLA loci, with the most associated TCRs seen for DRB1 alleles and the fewest for HLA-C alleles. Compared with equally common non-associated chains, HLA-associated TCR beta chains in a later analysis were more clonally expanded and had lower generation probabilities. For the cohort, immune exposure information was limited to CMV serostatus.

In total, over 600 healthy bone marrow donors made up the cohort. All cohort members were sampled while nominally healthy, although unrecorded immune exposures were likely present. The donor was CMV seronegative and was included in the group of 352 seronegative cohort members. Every donor gave a peripheral blood sample, and the peripheral blood mononuclear cells from that sample were used for TCR beta sequencing. The Qiagen DNeasy Blood Extraction Kit was used to extract genomic DNA from the blood cell samples. Sequencing was carried out using PBMCs. The source is a young woman in good health and CMV-seronegative. The V gene is TRBV5-4 and the J gene is TRBJ1-6; a confident D gene designation cannot be given. The bases read TGTGCCAGCAGCTTGTCAGTTAATAATTCACCCCTCCACTTT. Protein translation: CASSLSVNNSPLHF.